The clone carrying this TCR beta chain was counted only a few times. What it recognizes is unknown. A much larger clone sits a single nucleotide away, making a read error possible. This sample was included in a study of T cells in Graves' hyperthyroidism and ophthalmopathy. About the study: It was at initial diagnosis, before any treatment, that peripheral blood was collected.

TCR beta CDR3 regions were amplified from RNA. Using the HTBI primer set, a first-round RT-PCR was run on the TCR CDR3. TCRdb called the multiplex PCR reads again in MiXCR, with one record for every CDR3 protein. The sample shows hundreds of thousands of distinct CDR3 sequences, about 16% of them seen only once. Germline V gene lookup returns CDR1 SGHAT and CDR2 FQNNGV. This CDR3 region has 15 residues. General observations from the study: Ophthalmopathy was model-predicted a median about 7.1 months pre-onset.

Reasons for excluding patients were uncontrolled infection, other autoimmune disease, pregnancy or lactation. Over 8 ml fresh peripheral blood yielded the PBMCs. The source is a woman aged 30 to 39 with Graves' hyperthyroidism. The chain links TRBV11-2 to TRBJ2-7; D might be TRBD2 (6 bases). Sequenced: blood. DNA for the CDR3: TGTGCCAGCAGCTTAGATGGCGGGGTGTCCTACGAGCAGCACTTC. Protein: CASSLDGGVSYEQHF.